This TCR beta chain emerged from a study of response to subunit inactivated influenza vaccine. Study-level findings and limits: T cells newly recruited by each seasonal influenza vaccination are few, the authors suggested.

Each CDR3 protein is one row after TCRdb ran MiXCR on the RT-PCR reads. In the table there are 650,000 or so distinct CDR3 sequences, 12% to 15% of which are singletons. Germline values: CDR1 SGHAT, CDR2 FQNNGV. Trimming cost V 6 bases and J 8 bases, with 19 bases left between them. The CDR3 extends over 14 amino acids. The table lists this clonotype with a few counts. Its antigen is not known. The rearrangement uses TRBV11-2 and TRBJ1-2, with D perhaps matching TRBD1 (5 bases). The source was PBMCs from blood, collected approximately 15 days before vaccination. The TCR was taken from a man aged 50 to 60 who received an inactivated influenza vaccine. The CDR3 region has the DNA TGTGCCAGCAGATCGGGCAGGGTTAAGAACGGCTACACCTTC. This gives the protein CASRSGRVKNGYTF.